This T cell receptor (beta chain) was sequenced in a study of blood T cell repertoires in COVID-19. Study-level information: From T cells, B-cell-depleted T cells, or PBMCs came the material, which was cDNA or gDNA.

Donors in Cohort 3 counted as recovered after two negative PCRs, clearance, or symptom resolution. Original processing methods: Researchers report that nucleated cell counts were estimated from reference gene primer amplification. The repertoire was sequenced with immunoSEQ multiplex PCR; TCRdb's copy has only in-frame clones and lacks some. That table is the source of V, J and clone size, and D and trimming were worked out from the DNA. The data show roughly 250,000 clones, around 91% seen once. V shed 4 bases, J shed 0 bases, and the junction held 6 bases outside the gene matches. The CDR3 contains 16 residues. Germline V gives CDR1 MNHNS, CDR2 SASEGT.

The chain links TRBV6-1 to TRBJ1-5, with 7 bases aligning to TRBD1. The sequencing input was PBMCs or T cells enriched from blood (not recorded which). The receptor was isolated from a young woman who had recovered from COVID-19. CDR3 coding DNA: TGTGCCAGCAGTGGGGGGACAGTCTTTAGCAATCAGCCCCAGCATTTT. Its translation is CASSGGTVFSNQPQHF.